These T cell receptor beta chains were read from a single sample in a study of T cells in Graves' hyperthyroidism and ophthalmopathy. TCRdb recomputed calls from the multiplex PCR reads with MiXCR, one row per CDR3 protein. The data contain 270,000 or so distinct CDR3 sequences, 25% to 30% of them singletons. The specimen sequenced was blood. All receptors derive from a man aged 35 to 55 with Graves' hyperthyroidism that later progressed to Graves' ophthalmopathy. Each CDR3 is given with its conserved first and last residue. A D gene is named only where the DNA matches it firmly. Size values are once, few and many counts, or a class for expanded clones, and some rows have none.

j_call	v_call	d_call	clone_size	cdr3_aa	cdr3_nt
TRBJ2-5	TRBV7-2	TRBD1	NA	CASSGTGDTETQYF	TGTGCCAGCAGCGGGACAGGGGATACAGAGACCCAGTACTTC
TRBJ2-7	TRBV9	TRBD2	many	CASSVGTSGTYEQYF	TGTGCCAGCAGCGTAGGAACTAGCGGAACCTACGAGCAGTACTTC
TRBJ2-7	TRBV29-1	TRBD1	many	CSVDSGTGRREQYF	TGCAGCGTTGACTCCGGGACAGGGCGTCGCGAGCAGTACTTC
TRBJ1-1	TRBV6-2/TRBV6-3	TRBD1	NA	CASRGADRAATMNTEAFF	TGTGCCAGCAGGGGCGCTGACAGGGCCGCGACCATGAACACTGAAGCTTTCTTT
TRBJ2-7	TRBV6-1	TRBD2	NA	CASRAGRDYEQYF	TGTGCCAGCAGGGCAGGGAGGGACTACGAGCAGTACTTC
TRBJ2-2	TRBV18	TRBD1	NA	CASSPPRGQDNTGELFF	TGTGCCAGCTCACCACCTAGGGGACAGGATAACACCGGGGAGCTGTTTTTT
TRBJ2-3	TRBV7-9	NA	many	CASSGYPTDTQYF	TGTGCCAGCAGTGGCTATCCCACAGATACGCAGTATTTT
TRBJ1-5	TRBV12-3/TRBV12-4	NA	NA	CASRGSGKPQHF	TGTGCCAGCAGGGGAAGCGGCAAGCCCCAGCATTTT
TRBJ2-7	TRBV27	TRBD1	many	CASGPSRGLYEQYF	TGTGCCAGCGGACCGTCCAGGGGGCTGTACGAGCAGTACTTC
TRBJ1-2	TRBV19	NA	many	CASSHAPGQFNYGYTF	TGTGCCAGTAGTCACGCCCCTGGACAGTTTAACTATGGCTACACCTTC
TRBJ2-2	TRBV5-1	NA	NA	CASSLAGQDTGELFF	TGCGCCAGCAGCTTGGCCGGGCAGGACACCGGGGAGCTGTTTTTT
TRBJ2-7	TRBV12-3/TRBV12-4	NA	many	CASSLWEDEQYF	TGTGCCAGCAGTTTATGGGAGGACGAGCAGTACTTC
TRBJ2-3	TRBV29-1	NA	many	CSVSELTDTQYF	TGCAGCGTTTCCGAACTGACAGATACGCAGTATTTT
TRBJ1-1	TRBV27	TRBD1	many	CASSRTGGMAFF	TGTGCCAGCAGTCGGACAGGGGGTATGGCTTTCTTT
TRBJ2-2	TRBV11-2	TRBD1	few	CASSRQGIGAGELFF	TGTGCCAGCAGCCGACAGGGTATTGGGGCCGGGGAGCTGTTTTTT
TRBJ2-7	TRBV6-2/TRBV6-3	NA	NA	CASRGDRSYEQYF	TGTGCCAGCAGGGGGGACCGATCCTACGAGCAGTACTTC
TRBJ2-5	TRBV6-5	NA	many	CASSYRQTQETQYF	TGTGCCAGCAGTTACAGGCAGACTCAAGAGACCCAGTACTTC
TRBJ2-7	TRBV18	TRBD1	many	CASSLKRDRTYEQYF	TGTGCCAGCTCACTAAAACGGGACAGAACCTACGAGCAGTACTTC
TRBJ1-2	TRBV5-1	TRBD1	NA	CASSRDSQTYGYTF	TGCGCCAGCAGCCGGGACAGCCAGACCTATGGCTACACCTTC
TRBJ2-5	TRBV28	TRBD2	many	CASSFGTRGETQYF	TGTGCCAGCAGTTTCGGGACTAGGGGAGAGACCCAGTACTTC
TRBJ1-1	TRBV6-2/TRBV6-3	NA	many	CASSPMPYTEAFF	TGTGCCAGCAGTCCAATGCCCTACACTGAAGCTTTCTTT
TRBJ1-5	TRBV27	NA	many	CASSSRHVRQPQHF	TGTGCCAGCAGTAGTCGACACGTGCGGCAGCCCCAGCATTTT
TRBJ1-2	TRBV6-2/TRBV6-3	NA	NA	CASSRLGESGYTF	TGTGCCAGCAGCCGCCTGGGGGAAAGTGGCTACACCTTC
TRBJ1-2	TRBV29-1	TRBD1	many	CSVDPREGTGKTNYGYTF	TGCAGCGTTGACCCGCGGGAGGGGACAGGGAAGACTAACTATGGCTACACCTTC
TRBJ1-5	TRBV7-8	NA	NA	CASSLTLISNQPQHF	TGTGCCAGCAGCTTGACACTGATTAGCAATCAGCCCCAGCATTTT
TRBJ1-3	TRBV6-5	NA	many	CASSFWRTETQVNSGNTIYF	TGTGCCAGCAGTTTCTGGAGGACTGAGACCCAGGTGAACTCTGGAAACACCATATATTTT
TRBJ1-1	TRBV12-3/TRBV12-4	TRBD1	NA	CASSTGVGTEAFF	TGTGCCAGCAGTACAGGGGTGGGGACTGAAGCTTTCTTT
TRBJ1-1	TRBV4-1	NA	many	CASSQDRDRDTEAFF	TGCGCCAGCAGCCAAGACCGAGACAGAGACACTGAAGCTTTCTTT
TRBJ1-1	TRBV18	NA	many	CASSLTDREAFF	TGTGCCAGCTCACTAACAGACCGTGAAGCTTTCTTT
TRBJ2-5	TRBV5-8	TRBD2	many	CASKRTSETQYF	TGTGCCAGCAAGAGGACTAGTGAGACCCAGTACTTC
TRBJ1-1	TRBV30	NA	many	CAWSVLRDAEAFF	TGTGCCTGGAGTGTACTTAGGGACGCTGAAGCTTTCTTT
TRBJ1-1	TRBV6-4	NA	many	CASSMAPSGTEAFF	TGTGCCAGCAGTATGGCACCCTCGGGTACTGAAGCTTTCTTT
TRBJ2-7	TRBV6-5	TRBD2	medium-sized	CASTRRSGSGIEQYF	TGTGCCAGCACACGACGTAGCGGGAGCGGGATTGAGCAGTACTTC
TRBJ1-5	TRBV12-3/TRBV12-4	NA	NA	CASSTGYNQPQHF	TGTGCCAGCAGCACAGGATACAATCAGCCCCAGCATTTT
TRBJ1-1	TRBV27	NA	NA	CASNRLARNTEAFF	TGTGCCAGCAACCGGCTCGCCCGGAACACTGAAGCTTTCTTT
TRBJ2-7	TRBV27	NA	many	CASSTRMLSYEQYF	TGTGCCAGCAGCACCAGGATGCTCTCCTACGAGCAGTACTTC
TRBJ2-7	TRBV6-1	NA	NA	CASSEASYGSSYEQYF	TGTGCCAGCAGTGAAGCTTCTTACGGCAGCTCCTACGAGCAGTACTTC
TRBJ2-7	TRBV27	NA	NA	CASSSTATSYEQYF	TGTGCCAGCAGTTCCACAGCTACTTCCTACGAGCAGTACTTC
TRBJ1-2	TRBV6-2/TRBV6-3	NA	NA	CATQGIDYGYTF	TGTGCCACCCAGGGGATCGACTATGGCTACACCTTC
TRBJ2-5	TRBV12-3/TRBV12-4	NA	many	CASSLSERSATQYF	TGTGCCAGCAGTTTATCGGAGAGGTCGGCGACCCAGTACTTC
TRBJ2-7	TRBV7-3	NA	many	CASSPTGSAEQYF	TGTGCCAGCAGCCCTACGGGGTCCGCCGAGCAGTACTTC
TRBJ1-1	TRBV28	NA	many	CASSHRVAGTEAFF	TGTGCCAGCAGCCACAGGGTGGCGGGCACTGAAGCTTTCTTT
TRBJ2-7	TRBV12-3/TRBV12-4	TRBD2	NA	CASSFRSRLAGAHEQYF	TGTGCCAGCAGTTTCCGATCAAGACTAGCGGGAGCCCACGAGCAGTACTTC
TRBJ1-2	TRBV24-1	NA	many	CATSAGSQGGYTF	TGTGCCACCAGTGCCGGTTCCCAGGGGGGCTACACCTTC
TRBJ2-7	TRBV10-3	TRBD1	many	CTIRPDRGNLHEQYF	TGTACCATCAGACCCGACAGGGGAAACCTCCACGAGCAGTACTTC
TRBJ1-2	TRBV4-2	NA	many	CTSSQESHGGYGYTF	TGTACCAGCAGCCAAGAAAGTCATGGGGGCTATGGCTACACCTTC
TRBJ2-5	TRBV6-2/TRBV6-3	NA	many	CASSYTWTVPLETQYF	TGTGCCAGCAGTTACACTTGGACTGTACCTTTGGAGACCCAGTACTTC
TRBJ2-5	TRBV12-3/TRBV12-4	NA	NA	CASSPGTGTKGTQYF	TGTGCCAGCAGTCCCGGAACCGGGACCAAGGGGACCCAGTACTTC
TRBJ2-7	TRBV20-1	NA	many	CSARDRSGHSYEQYF	TGCAGTGCTAGAGACCGTTCAGGGCACTCCTACGAGCAGTACTTC
TRBJ2-2	TRBV7-3	TRBD2	many	CASSLGTRSGELFF	TGTGCCAGCAGCTTAGGGACTAGATCCGGGGAGCTGTTTTTT